This TCR beta chain was captured in a study of T cell responses to AZD1222 COVID-19 vaccine. Germline values: CDR1 LNHNV, CDR2 YYDKDF (reference sequence). Between the trimmed V and J ends, which lost 0 bases and 2 bases, there was a span of 9 bases. The CDR3 totals 15 residues. TCRdb's table, derived via immunoSEQ multiplex PCR, lists solely in-frame clones and lacks some. The repertoire holds about 120,000 clones, with more than 80% as singletons. Sequenced here: peripheral blood, sampled 28 days after the second dose of the MenACWY control vaccine. This chain joins TRBV15 and TRBJ2-3, with no clear D. The sequence was collected from an adult who received the MenACWY meningococcal vaccine as a control. DNA of the CDR3: TGTGCCACCAGCAGAGATTGGATTTTCACAGATACGCAGTATTTT. Its protein is CATSRDWIFTDTQYF.